One sample yielded the 11 T cell receptor beta chains listed below, sequenced in a study of TIL therapy for anti-PD-1-resistant metastatic lung cancer. As for time point: pre-treatment sample, taken before nivolumab and TIL therapy. The immunoSEQ assay was v3. This table comes from immunoSEQ multiplex PCR, and its TCRdb copy is limited to in-frame clones, with some not included. This sample has tens of thousands of clones, with about 73% found just once. The specimen was blood, collected at baseline. Receptors were obtained from a person aged 25 to 79 with non-small cell lung cancer.

The rearrangement uses TRBV7-3 and TRBJ2-7, with TRBD1 matching over 7 bases. The germline gives CDR1 SGHTA, CDR2 FQGTGA. V shed 6 bases and J 5 bases; nucleotides not matched to a gene: 7. This CDR3 region has 13 residues. Written as DNA, the CDR3 is TGTGCCAGCAGGGACGACAGGGAGCACGAGCAGTACTTC. It codes for CASRDDREHEQYF.

The genes are TRBV19 and TRBJ1-2; TRBD1 might be the D (6 bases). V lost 5 bases and J lost 8, with 15 bases in between. The germline gives CDR1 LNHDA, CDR2 SQIVND (reference sequence). The CDR3 has 13 amino acids. In nucleotides, the CDR3 is TGTGCCAGTAGTTCCCAGTGGGGGGGCGGCTACACCTTC. It translates to CASSSQWGGGYTF.

The chain joins TRBV6-1 to TRBJ1-4; D perhaps matches TRBD1 (6 bases). Trimming stripped 4 bases from V and 4 bases from J, with 10 bases between. CDR3 length equals 14 residues. CDR1 and CDR2 (germline): MNHNS, SASEGT. Here the CDR3 reads CASSGGQRNEKLFF. In DNA, the CDR3 is TGTGCCAGCAGTGGAGGACAGCGTAATGAAAAACTGTTTTTT.

This chain joins TRBV7-6 and TRBJ2-5; D is unclear. CDR3 length: 13 residues. V was clipped by 5 bases and J by 1 base, with 8 bases between them. CDR1 and CDR2 (germline): SGHVS, FNYEAQ. This CDR3 is CASSPVSQETQYF. CDR3 bases: TGTGCCAGCAGCCCGGTTAGCCAAGAGACCCAGTACTTC.

Here the CDR3 reads CASSSPPEGGYGYTF. The CDR3 coding sequence is TGTGCCAGCAGTTCACCCCCGGAGGGGGGCTATGGCTACACCTTC. This chain joins TRBV28 and TRBJ1-2, with a possible D match to TRBD1 (6 bases). The V end lost 4 bases, the J end lost 4 bases, and 16 bases lay between the germline ends. Germline lookup yields CDR1 MDHEN and CDR2 SYDVKM. The CDR3 contains 15 residues.

The chain employs TRBV7-2 and TRBJ1-1; possibly TRBD1 for D (5 bases). The CDR3 loop spans 13 amino acids. Per the germline V gene, CDR1 is SGHTA and CDR2 is FQGNSA. V lost 9 bases, J lost 5 bases, and 16 bases lay in between. The CDR3 DNA is TGTGCCAGTGGGACGATTGGGGAAACTGAAGCTTTCTTT. Protein: CASGTIGETEAFF.

This clone was detected a few times. The V and J genes are TRBV28 and TRBJ1-6, with a tentative D call TRBD1 (5 bases). The V gene's germline CDR1 is MDHEN and CDR2 SYDVKM. The CDR3 contains 13 residues. V was clipped by 3 bases and J by 7 bases, with 7 bases between them. The CDR3 sequence is CASSFRGNSPLHF. The CDR3 region has the DNA TGTGCCAGCAGTTTTAGGGGAAATTCACCCCTCCACTTT.

V and J are TRBV19 and TRBJ1-5; D remains unclear. Germline loops: CDR1 LNHDA, CDR2 SQIVND (reference sequence). This CDR3 contains 11 residues. The V gene lost 10 bases and the J gene lost 4 bases, with 8 bases spanning the gap. This CDR3 is CATFVNQPQHF. CDR3 sequence (DNA): TGTGCCACGTTCGTAAATCAGCCCCAGCATTTT.

The chain couples TRBV28 to TRBJ2-7; 7 bases are a match to TRBD2. Germline V gives CDR1 MDHEN, CDR2 SYDVKM. Trimming cost V 2 bases and J 5 bases; bases outside gene matches: 0. The CDR3 is 12 residues long. In DNA form, the CDR3 reads TGTGCCAGCAGTTTAACTAGCGACGAGCAGTACTTC. Protein product: CASSLTSDEQYF.

The genes are TRBV10-3 and TRBJ2-7, with 11 bases aligning to TRBD2. Trimming at V came to 2 bases and at J to 5 bases, leaving 8 bases not matched to a gene. From germline, CDR1 is ENHRY and CDR2 SYGVKD. The CDR3 contains 16 residues. As DNA, the CDR3 is TGTGCCATCAGTGAGACTGTAGCGGGAGGGCCGGACGAGCAGTACTTC. As protein: CAISETVAGGPDEQYF.

V is TRBV10-2 and J is TRBJ1-5; 12 bases line up with TRBD1. Germline V gene data show CDR1 as WSHSY and CDR2 as SAAADI. The V segment lost 6 bases and the J segment 6 bases; nucleotides outside the gene matches: 6. CDR3 size: 15 residues. CDR3 nucleotides: TGCGCCAGCAGACCCGGGACAGGGGGCGGTCAGCCCCAGCATTTT. Translating gives CASRPGTGGGQPQHF.